Shown below are 23 T cell receptor beta chains from a single sample sequenced in a study of response to subunit inactivated influenza vaccine. TCRdb passed the RT-PCR reads through MiXCR, listing each CDR3 protein once. The profile shows 600,000 to 850,000 distinct CDR3 sequences, around 15% of them singletons. The sample consisted of PBMCs from blood, taken 14 to 15 days before vaccination. The receptors shown here come from a man aged 45-65 years who received an inactivated influenza vaccine.

This clonotype occurred a few times. The CDR3 spells CSVNTGASVNGYTF. CDR3 DNA: TGCAGCGTTAATACAGGGGCTTCGGTTAATGGCTACACCTTC. This chain joins TRBV29-1 and TRBJ1-2; the match to TRBD1 covers 7 bases. This CDR3 contains 14 residues. Germline CDR1 is SQVTM and CDR2 is ANQGSEA. The V and J ends lost 5 bases and 6 bases, in that order; junction bases with no gene match: 12.

For this clonotype: The germline gene is not matched at one end of the junction; a read error may be the cause. The chain is built from TRBV4-3 and TRBJ2-3; 8 nucleotides match TRBD1. This CDR3 has 16 amino acids. The germline V gene encodes CDR1 LGHNA and CDR2 YSLEER. Here the CDR3 reads CASSRKLDRATDTKYF. Written as DNA, the CDR3 is TGCGCCAGCAGCCGAAAATTGGACAGGGCCACAGATACGAAGTATTTT.

This clonotype has more than one count but fewer than ten. V is TRBV28 and J is TRBJ1-2, with a weak D call TRBD1 (5 bases). The germline CDR1 and CDR2 sequences are MDHEN and SYDVKM. Trimming took off 1 base at V and 3 bases at J, with 18 bases between the two ends. CDR3 length equals 17 residues. The DNA of the CDR3 is TGTGCCAGCAGTTTATTCCGGACAAGGTTGATTGACTATGGCTACACCTTC. It codes for CASSLFRTRLIDYGYTF.

The chain carries TRBV7-9 and TRBJ2-7; 7 nucleotides align to TRBD1. This CDR3 is 13 amino acids long. The germline CDR1 and CDR2 sequences are SEHNR and FQNEAQ (reference sequence). Trimming removed 9 bases from V and 5 bases from J; junction bases left unmatched: 10. CDR3 bases: TGTGCCAGTACCCCGGGACAGATGGACGAGCAGTACTTC. Translating gives CASTPGQMDEQYF.

This clonotype appeared a few times. The rearrangement uses TRBV3-1 and TRBJ2-1, with no clear D. Germline-derived CDR1 and CDR2 are LGHDT and YNNKEL (reference sequence). Trimming cost V 0 bases and J 3 bases, with 6 bases left between them. This CDR3 is built from 14 residues. The CDR3 loop is CASSQDTVYNEQFF. The CDR3 region has the DNA TGTGCCAGCAGCCAAGATACGGTCTACAATGAGCAGTTCTTC.

The V gene is TRBV4-2, the J gene TRBJ2-5; maybe TRBD1 (6 bases). The CDR3 is 16 residues long. V gave up 4 bases and J gave up 4 bases, with 19 bases separating them. Germline CDR1 and CDR2: LGHNA and YNFKEQ. The CDR3 DNA sequence: TGTGCCAGCAGCCGGGGCCGGGACACCAGGGGAGAGACCCAGTACTTC. Translation gives CASSRGRDTRGETQYF.

This clonotype was seen many times. The genes are TRBV7-2 and TRBJ2-1; TRBD1 aligns across 8 bases. CDR3 size: 13 residues. The V segment lost 5 bases and the J segment 9 bases; nucleotides outside the gene matches: 6. Germline V gives CDR1 SGHTA, CDR2 FQGNSA. The CDR3 region has the DNA TGTGCCAGCAGCCGGGACAGGTTCGGTGAGCAGTTCTTC. Translating gives CASSRDRFGEQFF.

The rearrangement uses TRBV7-2 and TRBJ2-7; D is ambiguous. The CDR3 totals 13 residues. V dropped 5 bases and J dropped 3 bases, with 11 bases sitting between them. Germline V gene lookup returns CDR1 SGHTA and CDR2 FQGNSA. CDR3: CASSTLGYYEQYF. CDR3 DNA: TGTGCCAGCAGCACACTGGGATACTACGAGCAGTACTTC.

V usage is TRBV3-1 and J usage is TRBJ2-1; 8 bases align to TRBD2. The germline V gene encodes CDR1 LGHDT and CDR2 YNNKEL (reference sequence). V gave up 1 base and J gave up 4 bases; unmatched junction bases: 6. This CDR3 is 16 amino acids long. The CDR3 coding sequence is TGTGCCAGCAGCCAAGGCGCGCGGGAGGTTTACAATGAGCAGTTCTTC. It specifies CASSQGAREVYNEQFF.

The chain joins TRBV5-1 to TRBJ2-7, with D possibly matching TRBD1 (7 bases). Between the trimmed V and J ends, which lost 0 bases and 4 bases, there was a span of 14 bases. There are 15 residues in the CDR3. The germline CDR1 and CDR2 sequences are SGHRS and YFSETQ. CDR3: CASSLGGDRRYEQYF. CDR3 in DNA: TGCGCCAGCAGCTTGGGGGGGGACAGAAGATACGAGCAGTACTTC.

This clonotype was observed a handful of times. The rearrangement joins TRBV2 to TRBJ1-1, with D possibly being TRBD1 (6 bases). The CDR3 covers 15 residues. Germline loops: CDR1 SNHLY, CDR2 FYNNEI. V lost 5 bases and J 6 bases, leaving 19 bases between the germline ends. CDR3 DNA sequence: TGTGCCAGCAGTAAGGGGAAGGACAGTGGGGCTGAAGCTTTCTTT. Its protein is CASSKGKDSGAEAFF.

In this sample, this clonotype turned up many times. J is TRBJ2-1 and V is TRBV12-3 or TRBV12-4; 7 bases are a match to TRBD1. The CDR3 loop spans 13 amino acids. V lost 5 bases, J lost 4 bases, and 2 bases stayed unmatched. CDR3 coding DNA: TGTGCCAGCAGTAAGGGACAGTACAATGAGCAGTTCTTC. Its translation is CASSKGQYNEQFF.

This clonotype was seen only a few times. CDR3 bases: TGTGCCAGCAGTGAAAGGGTAGAGAACTATGGCTACACCTTC. Translating gives CASSERVENYGYTF. This chain uses TRBV2 with TRBJ1-2; D remains unclear. Trimming removed 2 bases from V and 2 bases from J, with 9 bases in between. The CDR3 totals 14 residues. Germline CDR1 SNHLY, CDR2 FYNNEI.

The genes are TRBV20-1 and TRBJ1-1, with a tentative D call TRBD1 (5 bases). CDR1 and CDR2 from the germline V gene are DFQATT and SNEGSKA (reference sequence). The CDR3 is made up of 14 amino acids. The V end lost 1 base, the J end lost 7 bases, and 16 bases lay between the germline ends. CDR3 in amino acids: CSARGSTGRSEAFF. As DNA, the CDR3 is TGCAGTGCTAGAGGGTCTACGGGGCGGAGTGAAGCTTTCTTT.

V usage is TRBV29-1 and J usage is TRBJ1-1; D is uncertain. The germline V gene has CDR1 SQVTM and CDR2 ANQGSEA. Trimming took off 0 bases at V and 7 bases at J, with 12 bases between the two ends. The CDR3 loop spans 13 amino acids. This CDR3 reads CSVEEFGYSEAFF. For the CDR3, the DNA is TGCAGCGTTGAAGAGTTTGGGTACAGTGAAGCTTTCTTT.

This clonotype was picked up many times. This chain joins TRBV10-3 and TRBJ2-5; 7 nucleotides align to TRBD2. Germline trimming cut 3 bases from V and 4 bases from J; bases unmatched to any gene: 5. Germline V lookup: CDR1 ENHRY, CDR2 SYGVKD. The CDR3 consists of 14 residues. CDR3 sequence (DNA): TGTGCCATCAGTGACCGCGGGAGAGGAGAGACCCAGTACTTC. Its protein product is CAISDRGRGETQYF.

The genes are TRBV2 and TRBJ2-2; either TRBD1 or TRBD2 may fit D (5 bases each). The V end lost 6 bases, the J end lost 2 bases, and 10 bases lay between the germline ends. CDR1 and CDR2 (germline): SNHLY, FYNNEI. The CDR3 covers 14 residues. The CDR3 protein is CASSGTYNTGELFF. The CDR3 region has the DNA TGTGCCAGCAGCGGGACCTATAACACCGGGGAGCTGTTTTTT.

Many counts were recorded for this clonotype. This chain links TRBV5-1 with TRBJ2-7; possibly TRBD2 for D (6 bases). Germline V CDR1 and CDR2: SGHRS, YFSETQ. CDR3 length: 16 amino acids. With 3 bases removed from V and 0 bases from J, the gap between germline ends came to 16 bases. The CDR3 bases are TGCGCCAGCAGCTCTGGAGGGGTTCCTCACTCCTACGAGCAGTACTTC. Translating it yields CASSSGGVPHSYEQYF.

The chain carries TRBV7-2 and TRBJ2-1; D gene uncertain. Trimming shortened V by 4 bases and J by 6 bases, and 10 bases separated the two germline ends. Germline CDR1 is SGHTA and CDR2 is FQGNSA. This CDR3 has 13 amino acids. The CDR3 here is CASSSFRVNEQFF. CDR3 DNA sequence: TGTGCCAGCAGCTCATTCCGCGTCAATGAGCAGTTCTTC.

This clonotype was seen a few times. The genes are TRBV6-1 and TRBJ1-5, with 8 bases matching TRBD1. Per the germline V gene, CDR1 is MNHNS and CDR2 is SASEGT. V trimming: 4 bases; J trimming: 7 bases; junction bases outside the gene matches: 6. This CDR3 has 14 amino acids. DNA of the CDR3: TGTGCCAGCAGTGCCAGGGGGCTGGGACAGCCCCAGCATTTT. Protein: CASSARGLGQPQHF.

This clonotype has just a few counts. The chain carries TRBV9 and TRBJ1-1, with D uncertain. This CDR3 has 14 residues. Germline V gives CDR1 SGDLS, CDR2 YYNGEE. Between the trimmed V and J ends, which lost 0 bases and 4 bases, there was a span of 10 bases. In nucleotides, the CDR3 is TGTGCCAGCAGCGTAGAAAGGGTTACCACTGAAGCTTTCTTT. Amino acids: CASSVERVTTEAFF.

This clonotype was observed a handful of times. The CDR3 reads CASSPRQSASGANVLTF. In DNA form, the CDR3 reads TGTGCCAGCTCACCAAGACAGTCAGCCTCTGGGGCCAACGTCCTGACTTTC. V is TRBV18 and J is TRBJ2-6; D perhaps matches TRBD1 (5 bases). V was trimmed by 2 bases and J by 0 bases, leaving 11 bases between them. This CDR3 contains 17 residues. Per germline, CDR1 KGHSH and CDR2 LQKENI.

The V gene is TRBV28, the J gene TRBJ1-5, with TRBD1 matching 9 bases. The CDR3 length is 15 residues. Per the germline V gene, CDR1 is MDHEN and CDR2 is SYDVKM. V gave up 6 bases and J gave up 0 bases; unmatched junction bases: 3. The CDR3 is CASRSTGGSNQPQHF. The DNA of the CDR3 is TGTGCCAGCAGGTCGACAGGGGGTAGCAATCAGCCCCAGCATTTT.